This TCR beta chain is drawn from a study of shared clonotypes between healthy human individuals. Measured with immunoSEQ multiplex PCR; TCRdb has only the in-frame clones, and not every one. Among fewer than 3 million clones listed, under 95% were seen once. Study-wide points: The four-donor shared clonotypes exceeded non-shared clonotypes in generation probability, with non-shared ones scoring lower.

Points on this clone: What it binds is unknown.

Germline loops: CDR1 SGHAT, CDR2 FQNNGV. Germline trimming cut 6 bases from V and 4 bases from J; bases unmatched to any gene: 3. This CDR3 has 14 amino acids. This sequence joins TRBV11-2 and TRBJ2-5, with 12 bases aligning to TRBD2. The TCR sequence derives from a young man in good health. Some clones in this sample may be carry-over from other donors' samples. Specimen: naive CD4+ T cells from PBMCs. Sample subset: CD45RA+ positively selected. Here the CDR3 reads CASRLAGGTETQYF. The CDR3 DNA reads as TGTGCCAGCAGACTAGCGGGAGGAACAGAGACCCAGTACTTC.